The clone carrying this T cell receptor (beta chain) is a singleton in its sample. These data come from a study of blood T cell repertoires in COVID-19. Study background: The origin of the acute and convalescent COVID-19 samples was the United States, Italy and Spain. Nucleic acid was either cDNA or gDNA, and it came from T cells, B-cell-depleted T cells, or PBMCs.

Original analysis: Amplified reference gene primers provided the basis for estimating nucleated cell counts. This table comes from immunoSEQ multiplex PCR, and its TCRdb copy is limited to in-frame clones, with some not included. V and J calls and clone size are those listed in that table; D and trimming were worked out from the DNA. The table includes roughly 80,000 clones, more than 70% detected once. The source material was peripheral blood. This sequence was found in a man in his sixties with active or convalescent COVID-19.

CDR3 protein: CASSPWARGYGYTF. CDR3 in DNA: TGTGCCAGCAGTCCATGGGCCAGGGGATATGGCTACACCTTC. V usage is TRBV6-5 and J usage is TRBJ1-2, with D possibly being TRBD1 (6 bases). The V gene's germline CDR1 is MNHEY and CDR2 SVGAGI. This CDR3 spans 14 amino acids. V gave up 5 bases and J gave up 5 bases, with 15 bases separating them.